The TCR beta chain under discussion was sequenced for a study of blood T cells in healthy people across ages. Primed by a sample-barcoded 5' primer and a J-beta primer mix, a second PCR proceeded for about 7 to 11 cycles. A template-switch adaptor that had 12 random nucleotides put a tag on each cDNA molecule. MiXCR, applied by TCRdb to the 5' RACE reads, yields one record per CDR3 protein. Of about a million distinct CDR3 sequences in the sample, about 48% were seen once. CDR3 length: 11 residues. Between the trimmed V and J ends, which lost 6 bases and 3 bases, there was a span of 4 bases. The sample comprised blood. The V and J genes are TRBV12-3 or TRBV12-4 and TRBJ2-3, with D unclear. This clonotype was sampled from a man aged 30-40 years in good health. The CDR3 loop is CASRPTDTQYF. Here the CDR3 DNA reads TGTGCCAGCAGGCCTACAGATACGCAGTATTTT.